This entry is about one T cell receptor beta chain. This clone's antigen is unknown. Per-base quality was not reported, and no clone a single base away is much larger than it. Using the deep immunoSEQ assay, TCR CDR3 regions were amplified from genomic DNA by multiplex PCR. Extracted genomic DNA from each cell subset was distributed evenly across all wells of several immunoSEQ 96-well plates, and each plate was treated as a replicate. For sorted subsets, around 0.2 ug of genomic DNA, equivalent to 25,000 to 30,000 T cell genomes, went into each replicate PCR. Purified libraries were quantified with a Qubit 3.0 fluorometer, sized on a Bioanalyzer 2100, and re-quantified with the KAPA Library Quantification kit. Every immunoSEQ 96-well plate was sequenced on a dedicated single-read 150-cycle Illumina NextSeq 550 flow cell. In the authors' own workflow: Because the immunoSEQ output included only junctional sequences and no quality scores, the filtering could not be the same as the filtering used for full-length reads. Sequences were annotated with PyIR, a Python wrapper for IgBLAST v1.9, using IMGT germline references to assign V/J genes and CDR3. Reads with weak V/J assignments (E-value above 1e-6), missing CDR3, stop codons, out-of-frame junctions, or ambiguous translated residues were removed. V3J clonotypes were defined as sequences sharing an identical inferred V gene, J gene, and CDR3 amino acid sequence. Percentage overlap between repertoires was computed as shared unique clonotypes divided by the size of the smaller repertoire. Repertoire richness was assessed with RTK rarefaction, the Chao1 estimator, and Recon v2.1 estimates of unobserved clonotypes. OLGA was used to compute generation probabilities for all TCRbeta clonotypes that the gDNA method yielded from four donors. What TCRdb holds here is the immuneACCESS table cut down to in-frame rearrangements. Part of the clones is not present; checked against another copy, under half of the missing clones reflect an unresolved V gene, and the others are unexplained. The V and J calls and the clone size are those of that table, but D and trimming were determined from the DNA. In this sample the table shows roughly 570,000 clones, roughly 98% of which occur a single time. The top ten hold roughly 0.29% of the sample.

The sample is drawn from a study of shared clonotypes between healthy human individuals (TCRdb year 2020). Context from the whole study: The cohort included three men and a couple of women between 18 and 49 years of age. For each donor, three plates each were used for CD4 naive and CD4 memory, two plates were used for CD8 naive, and one plate was used for CD8 memory. Blood TCR repertoires of 5 or 6 healthy adults were deeply sequenced to estimate repertoire size and the extent of clonotype sharing between individuals. To increase sequencing depth and limit assay-specific biases, different laboratories used diverse techniques to prepare libraries and sequence TCR repertoires. Each donor's leukapheresis produced roughly between roughly 0.85 and 10 billion PBMCs. Here is what the overall study found, with its caveats: Sampling was restricted to blood, and TCR repertoires in tissues likely differ from the TCR repertoires found in blood. Rarefaction of sorted-subset datasets indicated incomplete sequencing despite the large sequencing depth. About 5% of naive CD4, 3.5% of naive CD8, 2% to 2.5% of memory CD4, and around 0.4% of memory CD8 clonotypes were shared across a few donors. Pairwise subsampling led to the expectation that sequencing depth would affect the degree of clonotype sharing among donors. Because the study included only a small number of donors, the genetic and exposure-history diversity represented was limited. Clonotypes shared by all four sorted-subset donors showed higher generation probabilities than non-shared clonotypes. Estimated clonotype richness was generally larger for naive than for memory subsets.

The CDR3 sequence holds 16 residues, the cysteine and phenylalanine included. Kept here is only the CDR3 DNA, which spans 48 bases and is read in frame from base 1. The germline V end is reduced by 6 bases and the J end by 0 bases; junction bases left unmatched: 8. Reading the germline V gene gives CDR1 SQVTM and CDR2 ANQGSEA. CD8 naive samples were obtained by positive selection for CCR7 among CD45RO-negative cells, yielding a CD45RA+CCR7+ population from which TemRA cells were excluded. Healthy HIV-negative adults with no recently reported acute infections or vaccinations were included as donors. Only Caucasian adults living in Nashville, Tennessee, USA were represented among the donors. Blood was obtained by leukapheresis, after which PBMCs were separated by Ficoll-Histopaque density gradient centrifugation and cryopreserved in liquid nitrogen vapor phase. Analytical flow cytometry was used to check the purity and quantity of every magnetically sorted T cell population. Each sorted fraction had its genomic DNA isolated and then quantified by UV absorbance on a Nanodrop 2000c.

The chain is encoded by TRBV29-1 joined to TRBJ2-7, with TRBD2 identical over 13 junction bases. The origin of this receptor is a man aged 25 to 40 in good health. Sequencing was performed on naive CD8+ T cells sorted from blood. The sample's cell subset or site label is to be understood as: CD45RA+CCR7+. The bases are TGCAGCGTCTGGAGGGGACTAGCGGGATCCTCCTACGAGCAGTACTTC. Its protein is CSVWRGLAGSSYEQYF.